The clone carrying this T cell receptor (beta chain) is a singleton in its sample. Original processing methods: Reference gene primer amplification in the assay estimated nucleated cell counts. Assay used: immunoSEQ multiplex PCR; TCRdb lists only in-frame clones, some missing. That table is the source of V, J and clone size, and D and trimming were worked out from the DNA. In the table there are roughly 67,000 clones, approximately 87% of which are singletons. The sample belongs to a study of blood T cell repertoires in COVID-19. About the study: COVID-19 samples, acute and convalescent, were from the United States, Italy and Spain. T cells, B-cell-depleted T cells, or PBMCs provided the cDNA or gDNA that served as material.

Looked up from germline, CDR1 is GTSNPN and CDR2 is SVGIG (reference sequence). The CDR3 consists of 14 residues. Trimming cost V 4 bases and J 3 bases; bases outside gene matches: 6. This receptor was taken from a man in his fifties or sixties with active COVID-19. The chain combines TRBV30 with TRBJ1-5, with 7 positions matching TRBD1. Source material: peripheral blood. CDR3 protein: CAWNLGQTNQPQHF. As DNA, the CDR3 is TGTGCCTGGAACCTGGGACAGACCAATCAGCCCCAGCATTTT.